This TCR beta chain emerged from a study of Ad26.COV2.S vaccination and SARS-CoV-2 variants. Study in general: Participants got Ad26.COV2.S intramuscularly, once or twice 56 days apart. Overall study findings and caveats: TCR breadth and depth analyses may have underestimated total T cell responses. Following vaccination, spike-specific CD8+ and CD4+ T cell responses reportedly exhibited substantial breadth.

In germline, CDR1 is LGHNA, CDR2 YNFKEQ. The V and J ends lost 4 bases and 5 bases respectively, with 14 bases between them. CDR3 length equals 14 residues. Treatment in this sample: some 20 received Ad26.COV2.S at low or high dose, single or two shots; 5 received placebo; per-sample allocation not given. Day 63 after the first vaccine or placebo injection was the time point for sampling. The shot given was an Ad26 vector that makes Wuhan-strain SARS-CoV-2 spike. Assay: immunoSEQ multiplex PCR; the TCRdb copy retains only in-frame clones and omits some. The profile covers about 480,000 clones, with 87% appearing a single time and 13% taken by the ten largest. Comments on this clone: Its antigen is currently unknown.

Sequencing was performed on peripheral blood, taken in a trial of Ad26.COV2.S vaccine versus placebo. The chain has TRBV4-2 and TRBJ1-2, with D perhaps TRBD1 (5 bases). The receptor comes from a person aged 18-60 years who received the Ad26.COV2.S COVID-19 vaccine or a placebo. CDR3 in amino acids: CASSPTGGEYGYTF. DNA of the CDR3: TGTGCCAGCAGCCCTACCGGGGGGGAGTATGGCTACACCTTC.